Many counts were recorded for the clone carrying this T cell receptor (beta chain). Arm-PCR of CDR3 regions with iRepertoire HTBI primers generated TCR beta libraries. Via MiXCR, TCRdb re-called the multiplex PCR reads, giving one row per CDR3 protein. The sample yields roughly 610,000 distinct CDR3 sequences, about 16% seen once. This sample stems from a study of regulatory T cells in long-lasting Graves disease. Regarding time point: newly diagnosed GD, antithyroid drugs for less than 3 months. PBMC RNA served as the TCR library source. Trimming stripped 1 base from V and 6 bases from J, with 13 bases between. This CDR3 is 14 amino acids long. Germline V CDR1 and CDR2: SEHNR, FQNEAQ (reference sequence). In addition, the sample was reused for a study of T cells in Graves' hyperthyroidism and ophthalmopathy.

This sequence originates from a man aged 18 to 30 with Graves disease. Sequences were derived from peripheral blood mononuclear cells (PBMCs), sampled at new diagnosis, from a patient treated with antithyroid drugs. The chain is built from TRBV7-9 and TRBJ2-7, with D possibly TRBD1 on 5 matching bases. The CDR3 sequence is CASSLDPGFSEQYF. The CDR3 DNA reads TGTGCCAGCAGCTTAGACCCAGGGTTCTCCGAGCAGTACTTC. Combining the CDR3 with reference TRBV7-9 and TRBJ2-7 gives the whole variable domain DTGVSQNPRHKITKRGQNVTFRCDPISEHNRLYWYRQTLGQGPEFLTYFQNEAQLEKSRLLSDRFSAERPKGSFSTLEIQRTEQGDSAMYLCASSLDPGFSEQYFGPGTRLTVT.